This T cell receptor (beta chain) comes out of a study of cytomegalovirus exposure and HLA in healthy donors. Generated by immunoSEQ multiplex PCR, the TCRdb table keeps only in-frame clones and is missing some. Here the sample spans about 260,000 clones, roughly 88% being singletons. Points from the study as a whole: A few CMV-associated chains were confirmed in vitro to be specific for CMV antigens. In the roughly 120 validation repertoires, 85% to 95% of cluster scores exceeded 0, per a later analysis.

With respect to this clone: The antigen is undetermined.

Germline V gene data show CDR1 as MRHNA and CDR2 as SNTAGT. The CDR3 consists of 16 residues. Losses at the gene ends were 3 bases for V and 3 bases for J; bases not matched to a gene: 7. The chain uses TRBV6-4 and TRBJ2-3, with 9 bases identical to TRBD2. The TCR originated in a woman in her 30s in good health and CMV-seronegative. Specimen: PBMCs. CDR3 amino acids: CASSEIAGELTDTQYF. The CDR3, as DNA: TGTGCCAGCAGTGAAATAGCGGGAGAGTTGACAGATACGCAGTATTTT.